What follows is one T cell receptor (beta chain) and its context. What it recognizes is unknown. This sample is part of a study of shared clonotypes between healthy human individuals. The CDR3 contains 11 residues. The germline CDR1 and CDR2 sequences are MDHEN and SYDVKM. V shed 8 bases and J shed 5 bases, with 9 bases lying between them. Whole-study results and caveats: A few donors showed sharing of roughly 5% of naive CD4 clonotypes. Represented diversity (both genetic and exposure-history) was limited by the small number of donors. Sorted-subset sequencing was shown by rarefaction to be incomplete despite large depth.

Under the authors' procedure: Junction-only immunoSEQ data arrived without quality scores, meaning filtering differed. Sequencing used immunoSEQ multiplex PCR; TCRdb keeps in-frame clones, though not all of them. Clonal size and the V and J genes are those of that table, whereas D and trimming came from the DNA. The table lists around 1.5 million clones, 95% to 99% of them singletons. The chain is built from TRBV28 and TRBJ1-1; D remains ambiguous. The source of this sequence is a man aged 25-40 years in good health. Sequencing input: naive CD4+ T cells sorted from blood. As to subset: CD45RA+ positively selected. CDR3 bases: TGTGCCAGCGCCTCCGAGACTGAAGCTTTCTTT. Translation gives CASASETEAFF.